The 21 T cell receptor beta chains in this list originate from one sample, sequenced in a study of blood T cell repertoires in COVID-19 (TCRdb year 2020). Receptors were amplified or captured by the immunoSEQ multiplex PCR assay. TCRdb limited this immuneACCESS table to in-frame rearrangements with V and J called. A share of clones is missing; checked studies link under half to unresolved V genes, and the rest is unexplained. Present in this sample are about 64,000 clones, around 73% of which were seen just once. The top ten constitute 12% to 15% of the sample. The sequenced material came from peripheral blood. These TCRs come from a man between 60 and 75 years old with COVID-19, enrolled during active disease.

V gene TRBV20-1 combines with J gene TRBJ2-3; D might be TRBD2 (5 bases). CDR1 is DFQATT and CDR2 is SNEGSKA in the germline V gene (reference sequence). The CDR3 spans 11 residues. Between the trimmed V and J ends, which lost 6 bases and 6 bases, there was a span of 10 bases. The CDR3 protein is CSAAGVDTQYF. The CDR3 DNA sequence: TGCAGTGCAGCCGGGGTGGATACGCAGTATTTT.

This chain connects TRBV7-3 to TRBJ2-5; D call uncertain. V gave up 5 bases and J gave up 4 bases, with 17 bases separating them. CDR3 length: 15 amino acids. Germline V lookup: CDR1 SGHTA, CDR2 FQGTGA. The CDR3 sequence: CASSRLGHPGETQYF. CDR3 sequence (DNA): TGTGCCAGCAGCCGGCTGGGCCACCCTGGAGAGACCCAGTACTTC.

CDR3 DNA: TGTGCCAGTAGTATCCAGGGTTTAACAGATACGCAGTATTTT. Translation: CASSIQGLTDTQYF. The chain carries TRBV19 and TRBJ2-3, with D perhaps TRBD1 (5 bases). The CDR3 is 14 residues long. Germline V CDR1 and CDR2: LNHDA, SQIVND (reference sequence). The germline V and J ends were trimmed by 3 bases and 3 bases, with 10 bases remaining between them.

The rearrangement uses TRBV7-3 and TRBJ2-3; 9 positions match TRBD2. This CDR3 spans 15 amino acids. Germline V gene sequence: CDR1 SGHTA, CDR2 FQGTGA. The V gene end was trimmed by 6 bases and the J gene end by 1 base; junction bases not matched to a gene: 5. CDR3 amino acids: CASSMTSGGTDTQYF. The CDR3 DNA reads as TGTGCCAGCAGTATGACTAGCGGCGGCACAGATACGCAGTATTTT.

J is TRBJ2-1 and V is TRBV20-1; D is possibly TRBD2 (6 bases). CDR3 size: 14 residues. Trimming pared 3 bases from V and 1 base from J, leaving 10 bases between. CDR1 is DFQATT, CDR2 SNEGSKA, per germline (reference sequence). CDR3 sequence reads: CSASPSGSYNEQFF. The CDR3 region has the DNA TGCAGTGCTAGTCCCAGCGGGTCCTACAATGAGCAGTTCTTC.

The table lists this clone with a count of one. The J gene is TRBJ2-5, the V gene TRBV2, with TRBD1 matching over 11 bases. With 8 bases clipped from V and 4 bases from J, the junction kept 6 bases outside the gene matches. Per germline, CDR1 SNHLY and CDR2 FYNNEI. CDR3 length equals 14 residues. The CDR3 spells CASEDRGPRETQYF. The CDR3 DNA follows: TGTGCCAGCGAGGACAGGGGGCCGCGAGAGACCCAGTACTTC.

This sequence joins TRBV28 and TRBJ2-5, with unresolved D. CDR1 is MDHEN and CDR2 is SYDVKM in the germline V gene. The CDR3 covers 12 residues. V lost 3 bases and J 10 bases, leaving 12 bases between the germline ends. The CDR3 DNA follows: TGTGCCAGCAGTTTGCCGGGTGCGAGCCAGTACTTC. It yields the protein CASSLPGASQYF.

The chain is built from TRBV14 and TRBJ2-7; perhaps TRBD2 as D (6 bases). Trimming removed 1 base at V and 6 bases at J, with 10 bases between. From germline, CDR1 is SGHDN and CDR2 FVKESK. CDR3 size: 13 residues. CDR3 amino acids: CASSQAGGAEQYF. CDR3 DNA: TGTGCCAGCAGCCAAGCTGGAGGGGCCGAGCAGTACTTC.

The chain recombines TRBV18 with TRBJ1-1; the D gene is possibly TRBD1 (5 bases). The CDR3 runs to 14 residues. Germline V gene lookup returns CDR1 KGHSH and CDR2 LQKENI. Trimming pared 1 base from V and 1 base from J, leaving 7 bases between. DNA for the CDR3: TGTGCCAGCTCACCACTGGGGCCGAACACTGAAGCTTTCTTT. Translating it yields CASSPLGPNTEAFF.

This clone was detected once. The chain carries TRBV6-2 or TRBV6-3 and TRBJ2-1, with 7 bases fitting TRBD2. The junction had 8 bases not matched to a gene; V was cut back by 2 bases and J by 10 bases. From germline, CDR1 is MNHEY and CDR2 SVGEGT. The CDR3 contains 14 residues. In nucleotides, the CDR3 is TGTGCCAGCAGTTACGGCGGGAGCCCTGGGGAGCAGTTCTTC. It yields the protein CASSYGGSPGEQFF.

This chain connects TRBV3-1 (or the pseudogene TRBV3-2) to TRBJ1-1, with a weak D call TRBD1 (5 bases). Germline V gene data show CDR1 as LGHDT and CDR2 as YNNKEL (reference sequence). The CDR3 loop spans 13 amino acids. Between the trimmed V and J ends, which lost 4 bases and 1 base, there was a span of 7 bases. The CDR3 here is CASSRTGNTEAFF. DNA of the CDR3: TGTGCCAGCAGCCGCACAGGGAACACTGAAGCTTTCTTT.

The chain joins TRBV30 to TRBJ2-2; the match to TRBD2 covers 7 bases. The ends lost 2 bases at V and 6 bases at J; junction bases unmatched: 15. The germline CDR1 and CDR2 sequences are GTSNPN and SVGIG (reference sequence). The CDR3 has 17 residues. Here the CDR3 DNA reads TGTGCCTGGAGTCCCCCCGGTCGAACTAGCGATGCCGGGGAGCTGTTTTTT. It is translated as CAWSPPGRTSDAGELFF.

The V call is TRBV2, the J call TRBJ2-1; D perhaps matches TRBD2 (5 bases). This CDR3 contains 16 residues. Trimming stripped 1 base from V and 2 bases from J, with 12 bases between. Germline V gene lookup returns CDR1 SNHLY and CDR2 FYNNEI. DNA for the CDR3: TGTGCCAGCAGTGAAGTACGACATAGCGCCTACAATGAGCAGTTCTTC. Translation: CASSEVRHSAYNEQFF.

The chain has TRBV18 and TRBJ1-1; D is perhaps TRBD1 (5 bases). Trimming cost V 2 bases and J 1 base, with 17 bases left between them. This CDR3 is built from 17 residues. From germline, CDR1 is KGHSH and CDR2 LQKENI. CDR3 bases: TGTGCCAGCTCACCAATTACTCCTACAGGCGGGAACACTGAAGCTTTCTTT. Translating it yields CASSPITPTGGNTEAFF.

As for this clone: This specimen includes other DNA sequences encoding the same CDR3. V usage is TRBV5-5 and J usage is TRBJ1-2, with 9 bases aligning to TRBD1. Germline lookup yields CDR1 SGHKS and CDR2 YYEKEE (reference sequence). J was trimmed by 8 bases and V by 2 bases; bases with no gene match: 4. The CDR3 totals 13 residues. CDR3 protein: CASSFTGGEGYTF. CDR3 in DNA: TGTGCCAGCAGCTTTACAGGGGGCGAAGGCTACACCTTC.

The CDR3 DNA is TGTGCCATCAGTGACACAACGTTTAGCGGGAGTATAAATGAGCAGTTCTTC. Translating it yields CAISDTTFSGSINEQFF. The chain recombines TRBV10-3 with TRBJ2-1; 9 bases are a match to TRBD2. The CDR3 runs to 17 residues. Germline assignment: CDR1 ENHRY and CDR2 SYGVKD. V was pared by 3 bases and J by 7 bases, with 13 bases of the junction left unmatched.

CDR3 sequence reads: CASSLLAGGATDTQYF. Here the CDR3 DNA reads TGTGCCAGCAGCTTACTCGCCGGAGGGGCCACAGATACGCAGTATTTT. This chain joins TRBV11-3 and TRBJ2-3; perhaps TRBD2 as D (6 bases). CDR1 SGHNT and CDR2 YENEEA come from the germline V gene. Between the trimmed V and J ends, which lost 2 bases and 2 bases, there was a span of 14 bases. The CDR3 has 16 amino acids.

The J gene is TRBJ2-7, the V gene TRBV7-3; D is ambiguous. The germline gives CDR1 SGHTA, CDR2 FQGTGA. V shed 4 bases and J shed 6 bases, with 13 bases lying between them. The CDR3 contains 13 residues. CDR3 nucleotides: TGTGCCAGCAGCTCAACCGCTAGTGGCGAGCAGTACTTC. Translation: CASSSTASGEQYF. Supplemented by reference TRBV7-3 and TRBJ2-7, the full variable domain reads GAGVSQTPSNKVTEKGKYVELRCDPISGHTALYWYRQSLGQGPEFLIYFQGTGAADDSGLPNDRFFAVRPEGSVSTLKIQRTERGDSAVYLCASSSTASGEQYFGPGTRLTVT.

The chain has TRBV19 and TRBJ2-3, with 10 bases lining up with TRBD2. After removal of 5 bases from V and 3 bases from J, the junction contained 8 bases not matched to a gene. Germline lookup yields CDR1 LNHDA and CDR2 SQIVND (reference sequence). This CDR3 has 16 amino acids. The CDR3 sequence: CASSSPKREGTDTQYF. The DNA of the CDR3 is TGTGCCAGTAGTTCCCCTAAGCGGGAGGGGACAGATACGCAGTATTTT.

The chain employs TRBV27 and TRBJ2-5, with 9 nucleotides matching TRBD1. Germline V CDR1 and CDR2: MNHEY, SMNVEV (reference sequence). This CDR3 has 15 amino acids. V shed 3 bases and J 5 bases; nucleotides not matched to a gene: 7. For the CDR3, the DNA is TGTGCCAGCAGTTTCGCTACAGGGGGCATTGAGACCCAGTACTTC. Its protein product is CASSFATGGIETQYF.

This chain joins TRBV9 and TRBJ1-4; 7 bases line up with TRBD1. The CDR3 spans 15 residues. From germline, CDR1 is SGDLS and CDR2 YYNGEE. V dropped 4 bases and J dropped 5; count of bases not matched to a gene: 8. CDR3 amino acids: CASSTSTGWNEKLFF. CDR3 coding DNA: TGTGCCAGCAGCACATCGACAGGGTGGAATGAAAAACTGTTTTTT.